This T cell receptor (beta chain) emerged from a study of blood T cell repertoires in COVID-19. Germline-derived CDR1 and CDR2 are SGHAT and FQDESV (reference sequence). V was clipped by 1 base and J by 6 bases; unmatched bases: 6. This CDR3 contains 16 residues. Authors' analysis steps: For nucleated cells, counts were estimated from reference gene primer amplification. Data came from immunoSEQ multiplex PCR; TCRdb stores just in-frame clones and leaves some out. V and J calls and clone size are copied from that table; D and trimming were computed from the DNA. Of roughly 230,000 clones in the sample, over 75% were seen once.

This sequence originates from a man aged 30 to 39 in a cohort exposed to, infected with or recovered from COVID-19 (not recorded which). The chain employs TRBV11-1 and TRBJ2-2; TRBD2 matches 9 bases. The sequencing input was PBMCs or T cells enriched from blood (not recorded which). This CDR3 reads CASSLGREGPAGELFF. The CDR3 nucleotides are TGTGCCAGCAGCTTAGGGCGGGAGGGTCCCGCCGGGGAGCTGTTTTTT.